The TCR beta chain under discussion was sequenced for a study of T cells after yellow fever vaccination. Germline CDR1 and CDR2: MNHEY and SMNVEV (reference sequence). V gave up 6 bases and J gave up 7 bases, with 12 bases separating them. The CDR3 covers 13 residues. TCRdb re-analysed the 5' RACE reads in MiXCR, keeping a single row per CDR3 protein. The data contain about 580,000 distinct CDR3 sequences, around a sixth of them singletons. This clonotype appeared a few times. The sequence was obtained from a man between 18 and 35 years old who received the YFV17D yellow fever vaccine. The chain has TRBV27 and TRBJ1-4, with a weak D call TRBD1 (5 bases). Material: PBMCs, obtained 5 days after the first yellow fever vaccination. The CDR3 nucleotides are TGTGCCAGCAGACGGGGGTCGGGTGAAAAACTGTTTTTT. Translating it yields CASRRGSGEKLFF. Supplemented by reference TRBV27 and TRBJ1-4, the full variable domain reads EAQVTQNPRYLITVTGKKLTVTCSQNMNHEYMSWYRQDPGLGLRQIYYSMNVEVTDKGDVPEGYKVSRKEKRNFPLILESPSPNQTSLYFCASRRGSGEKLFFGSGTQLSVL.